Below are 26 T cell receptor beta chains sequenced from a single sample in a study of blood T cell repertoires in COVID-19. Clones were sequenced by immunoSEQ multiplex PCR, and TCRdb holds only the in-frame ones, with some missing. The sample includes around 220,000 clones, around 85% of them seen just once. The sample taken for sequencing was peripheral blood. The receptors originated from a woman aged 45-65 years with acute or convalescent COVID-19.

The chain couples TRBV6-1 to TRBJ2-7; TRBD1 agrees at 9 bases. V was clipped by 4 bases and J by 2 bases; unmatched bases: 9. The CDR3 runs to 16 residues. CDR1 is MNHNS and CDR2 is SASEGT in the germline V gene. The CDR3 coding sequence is TGTGCCAGCAGTGCCCTGGGACAGGGAGATCCCTACGAGCAGTACTTC. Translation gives CASSALGQGDPYEQYF.

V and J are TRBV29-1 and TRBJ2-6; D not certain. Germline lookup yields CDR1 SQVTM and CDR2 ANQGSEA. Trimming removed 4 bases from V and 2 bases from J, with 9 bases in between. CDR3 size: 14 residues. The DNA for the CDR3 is TGCAGCGTTGTCGAACAAGCTGGGGCCAACGTCCTGACTTTC. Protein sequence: CSVVEQAGANVLTF.

The CDR3: CASSNRDREGITEAFF. The CDR3 DNA reads as TGTGCCAGCAGCAACCGGGACAGGGAGGGTATAACTGAAGCTTTCTTT. V and J are TRBV13 and TRBJ1-1, with TRBD1 matching 9 bases. Germline CDR1 reads PRHDT; CDR2 reads FYEKMQ (reference sequence). J lost 5 bases, V lost 5 bases, and 12 bases had no gene match. This CDR3 is 16 amino acids long.

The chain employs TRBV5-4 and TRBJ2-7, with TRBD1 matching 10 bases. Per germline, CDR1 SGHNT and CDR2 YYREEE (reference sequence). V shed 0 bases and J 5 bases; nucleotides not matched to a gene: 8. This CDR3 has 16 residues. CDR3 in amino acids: CASSLGGTGEGHEQYF. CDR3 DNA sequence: TGTGCCAGCAGCTTGGGAGGGACAGGGGAGGGCCACGAGCAGTACTTC.

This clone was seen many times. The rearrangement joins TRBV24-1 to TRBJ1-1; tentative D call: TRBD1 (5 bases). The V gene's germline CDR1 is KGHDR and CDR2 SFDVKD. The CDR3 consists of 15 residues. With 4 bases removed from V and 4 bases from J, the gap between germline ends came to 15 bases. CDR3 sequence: CATSDTDTESTEAFF. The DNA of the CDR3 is TGTGCCACCAGTGACACGGACACCGAAAGCACTGAAGCTTTCTTT.

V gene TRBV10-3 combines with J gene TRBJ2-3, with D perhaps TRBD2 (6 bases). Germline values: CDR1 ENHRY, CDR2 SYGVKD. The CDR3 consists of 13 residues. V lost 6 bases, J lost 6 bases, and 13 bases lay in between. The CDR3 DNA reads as TGTGCCATCAGAGAAGGAGGGTGGGATACGCAGTATTTT. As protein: CAIREGGWDTQYF.

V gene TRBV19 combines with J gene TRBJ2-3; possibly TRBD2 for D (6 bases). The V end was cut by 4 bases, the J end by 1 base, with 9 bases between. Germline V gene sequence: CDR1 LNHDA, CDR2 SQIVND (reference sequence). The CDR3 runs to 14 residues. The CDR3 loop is CASSTQRGTDTQYF. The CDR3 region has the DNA TGTGCCAGTAGTACACAGCGGGGCACAGATACGCAGTATTTT. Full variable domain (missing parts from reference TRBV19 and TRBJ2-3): DGGITQSPKYLFRKEGQNVTLSCEQNLNHDAMYWYRQDPGQGLRLIYYSQIVNDFQKGDIAEGYSVSREKKESFPLTVTSAQKNPTAFYLCASSTQRGTDTQYFGPGTRLTVL.

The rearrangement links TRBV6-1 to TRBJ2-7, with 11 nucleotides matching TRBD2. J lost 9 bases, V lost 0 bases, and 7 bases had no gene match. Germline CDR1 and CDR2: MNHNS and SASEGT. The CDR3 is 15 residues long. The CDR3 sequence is CASSEALGLAAPQYF. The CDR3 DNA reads TGTGCCAGCAGTGAAGCGCTGGGACTAGCGGCTCCGCAGTACTTC.

The DNA of the CDR3 is TGTGCCAGCTCACCAATACAGGGGACTAATCAGCCCCAGCATTTT. This gives the protein CASSPIQGTNQPQHF. This chain links TRBV18 with TRBJ1-5; 7 nucleotides agree with TRBD1. Germline-derived CDR1 and CDR2 are KGHSH and LQKENI. The CDR3 has 15 amino acids. Trimming at V came to 2 bases and at J to 4 bases, leaving 5 bases not matched to a gene.

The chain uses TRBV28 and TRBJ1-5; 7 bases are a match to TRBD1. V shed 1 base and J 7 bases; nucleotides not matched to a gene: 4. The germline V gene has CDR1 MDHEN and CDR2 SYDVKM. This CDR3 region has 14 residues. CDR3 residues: CASSLYRGGQPQHF. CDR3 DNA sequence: TGTGCCAGCAGTTTATACAGGGGAGGCCAGCCCCAGCATTTT.

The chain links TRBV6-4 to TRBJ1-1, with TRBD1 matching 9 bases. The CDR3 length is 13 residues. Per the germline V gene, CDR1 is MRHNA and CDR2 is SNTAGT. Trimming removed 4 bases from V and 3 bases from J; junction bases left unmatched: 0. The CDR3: CASSGDRDTEAFF. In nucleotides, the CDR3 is TGTGCCAGCAGTGGGGACAGGGACACTGAAGCTTTCTTT.

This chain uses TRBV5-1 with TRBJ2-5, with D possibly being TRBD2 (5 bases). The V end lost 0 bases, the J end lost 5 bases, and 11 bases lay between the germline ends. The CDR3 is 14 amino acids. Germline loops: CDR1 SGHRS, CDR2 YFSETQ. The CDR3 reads CASSLGRAQETQYF. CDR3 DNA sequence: TGCGCCAGCAGCTTGGGGCGGGCTCAGGAGACCCAGTACTTC. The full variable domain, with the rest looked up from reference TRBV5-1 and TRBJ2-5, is KAGVTQTPRYLIKTRGQQVTLSCSPISGHRSVSWYQQTPGQGLQFLFEYFSETQRNKGNFPGRFSGRQFSNSRSEMNVSTLELGDSALYLCASSLGRAQETQYFGPGTRLLVL.

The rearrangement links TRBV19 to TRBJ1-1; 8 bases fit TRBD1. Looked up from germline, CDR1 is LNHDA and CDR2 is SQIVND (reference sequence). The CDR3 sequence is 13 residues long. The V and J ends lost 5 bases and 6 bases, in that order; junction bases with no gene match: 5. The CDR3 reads CASSQGARAEAFF. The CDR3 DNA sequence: TGTGCCAGTAGTCAGGGGGCGCGGGCTGAAGCTTTCTTT.

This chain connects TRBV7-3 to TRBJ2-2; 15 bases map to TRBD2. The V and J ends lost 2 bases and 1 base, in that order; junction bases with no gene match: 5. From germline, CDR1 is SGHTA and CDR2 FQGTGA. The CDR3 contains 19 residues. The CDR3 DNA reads TGTGCCAGCAGCTTATACCCGGGACTAGCGGGGGGGAACACCGGGGAGCTGTTTTTT. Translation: CASSLYPGLAGGNTGELFF.

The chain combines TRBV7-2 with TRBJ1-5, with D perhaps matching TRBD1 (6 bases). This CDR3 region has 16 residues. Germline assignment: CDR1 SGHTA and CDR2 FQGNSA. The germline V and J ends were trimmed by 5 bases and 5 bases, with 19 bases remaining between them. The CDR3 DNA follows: TGTGCCAGCAGCGCCAGGGGTAGTGGGGTGTATCAGCCCCAGCATTTT. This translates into CASSARGSGVYQPQHF.

The CDR3 DNA reads TGTGCCAGCAGCTCATCTAGCGGCTCCTACAATGAGCAGTTCTTC. Translation gives CASSSSSGSYNEQFF. This chain links TRBV5-4 with TRBJ2-1; 7 bases fit TRBD2. The CDR3 loop spans 15 amino acids. CDR1 is SGHNT, CDR2 YYREEE, per germline (reference sequence). J was trimmed by 0 bases and V by 3 bases; bases with no gene match: 3.

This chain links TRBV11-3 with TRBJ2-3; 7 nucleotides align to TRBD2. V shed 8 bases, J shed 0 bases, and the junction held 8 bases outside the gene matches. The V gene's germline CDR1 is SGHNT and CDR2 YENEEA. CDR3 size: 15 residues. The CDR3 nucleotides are TGTGCCAGCGGAAGCGGGGATTTTAGCACAGATACGCAGTATTTT. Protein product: CASGSGDFSTDTQYF.

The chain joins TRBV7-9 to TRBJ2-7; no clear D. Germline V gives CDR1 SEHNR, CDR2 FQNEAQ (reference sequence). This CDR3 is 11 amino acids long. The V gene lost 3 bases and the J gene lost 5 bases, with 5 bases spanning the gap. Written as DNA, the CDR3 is TGTGCCAGCAGCTTTACGGACGAGCAGTACTTC. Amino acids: CASSFTDEQYF.

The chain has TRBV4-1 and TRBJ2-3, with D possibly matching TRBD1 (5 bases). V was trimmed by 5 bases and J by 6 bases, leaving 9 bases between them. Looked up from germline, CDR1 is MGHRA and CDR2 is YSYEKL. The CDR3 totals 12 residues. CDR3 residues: CASSSRQDTQYF. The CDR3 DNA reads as TGCGCCAGCAGCTCCCGACAGGATACGCAGTATTTT.

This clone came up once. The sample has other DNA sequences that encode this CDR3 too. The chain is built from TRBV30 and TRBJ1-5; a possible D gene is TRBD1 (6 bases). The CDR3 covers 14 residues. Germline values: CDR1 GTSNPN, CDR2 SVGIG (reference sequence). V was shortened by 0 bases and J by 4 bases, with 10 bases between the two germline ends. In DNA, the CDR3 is TGTGCCTGGAGTGTACTAGGGGGAAATCAGCCCCAGCATTTT. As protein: CAWSVLGGNQPQHF.

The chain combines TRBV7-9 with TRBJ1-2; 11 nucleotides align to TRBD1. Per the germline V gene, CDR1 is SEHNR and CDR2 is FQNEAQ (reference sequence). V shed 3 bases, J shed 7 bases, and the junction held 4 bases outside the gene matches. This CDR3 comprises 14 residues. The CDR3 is CASSLGQGVIGYTF. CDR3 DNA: TGTGCCAGCAGCTTGGGACAGGGGGTAATTGGCTACACCTTC.

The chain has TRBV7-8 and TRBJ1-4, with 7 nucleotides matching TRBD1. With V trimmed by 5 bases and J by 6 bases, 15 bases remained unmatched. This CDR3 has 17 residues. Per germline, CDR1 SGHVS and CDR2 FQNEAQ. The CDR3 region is CASSLTTGPVEDEKLFF. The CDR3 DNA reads TGTGCCAGCAGCCTAACGACAGGGCCCGTCGAGGATGAAAAACTGTTTTTT.

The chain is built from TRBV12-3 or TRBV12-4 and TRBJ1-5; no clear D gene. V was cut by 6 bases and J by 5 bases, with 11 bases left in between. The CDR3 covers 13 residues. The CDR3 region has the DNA TGTGCCAGCAGCCCCGGCGGGTATCAGCCCCAGCATTTT. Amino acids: CASSPGGYQPQHF.

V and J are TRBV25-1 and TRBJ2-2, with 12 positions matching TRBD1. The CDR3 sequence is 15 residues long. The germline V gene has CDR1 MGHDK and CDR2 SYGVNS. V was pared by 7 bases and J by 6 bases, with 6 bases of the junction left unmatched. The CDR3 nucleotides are TGTGCCAGCACTGGGACAGGGGGCTTGTCCGGGGAGCTGTTTTTT. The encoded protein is CASTGTGGLSGELFF.

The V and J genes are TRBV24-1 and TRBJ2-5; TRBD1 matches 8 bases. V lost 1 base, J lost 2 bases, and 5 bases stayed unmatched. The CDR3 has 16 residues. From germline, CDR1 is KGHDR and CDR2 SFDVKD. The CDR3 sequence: CATSDLNRGSQETQYF. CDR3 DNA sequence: TGTGCCACCAGTGATTTAAACAGGGGGAGTCAAGAGACCCAGTACTTC.

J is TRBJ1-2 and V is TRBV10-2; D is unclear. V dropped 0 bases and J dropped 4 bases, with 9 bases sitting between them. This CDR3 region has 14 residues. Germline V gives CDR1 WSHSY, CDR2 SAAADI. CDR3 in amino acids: CASSESRVVYGYTF. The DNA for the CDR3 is TGCGCCAGCAGTGAGTCTCGGGTGGTCTATGGCTACACCTTC.